The 21 T cell receptor beta chains listed next were all sequenced from one sample in a study of beta chain features in type 1 diabetes. Regarding the study as a whole: Among all four CD4+ subsets, Type 1 diabetes patients had TCRB CDR3s that were moderately but significantly shorter.

These receptors have no identified antigens. Expressed TCRB transcripts were sequenced after all isolated RNA was converted to cDNA. The protocol was immunoSEQ multiplex PCR, while the TCRdb copy is restricted to in-frame clones and leaves out a portion. The profile shows approximately 240,000 clones, approximately 16% of them singletons. Sequenced material: naive CD4+ T cells from blood. All receptors derive from a man aged 25 to 45 with type 1 diabetes.

This clone appeared a few times. The chain links TRBV7-2 to TRBJ1-1, with D unclear. The CDR3 runs to 14 residues. V lost 5 bases, J lost 5 bases, and 15 bases lay in between. Per germline, CDR1 SGHTA and CDR2 FQGNSA. The CDR3 region is CASSTPSQGTEAFF. In DNA form, the CDR3 reads TGTGCCAGCAGCACACCCTCCCAAGGGACTGAAGCTTTCTTT. Looking up the rest from reference TRBV7-2 and TRBJ1-1 gives the full variable domain: GAGVSQSPSNKVTEKGKDVELRCDPISGHTALYWYRQSLGQGLEFLIYFQGNSAPDKSGLPSDRFSAERTGGSVSTLTIQRTQQEDSAVYLCASSTPSQGTEAFFGQGTRLTVV.

This clone was observed a handful of times. The rearrangement uses TRBV9 and TRBJ2-3; D is ambiguous. The CDR3 is made up of 13 amino acids. Trimming left V 7 bases short and J 2 bases short, with 11 bases between. The germline V gene encodes CDR1 SGDLS and CDR2 YYNGEE. The CDR3 here is CASSRAPTDTQYF. The CDR3 coding sequence is TGTGCCAGCTCGCGAGCTCCCACAGATACGCAGTATTTT.

CDR3 residues: CASHKGGDNEQFF. The CDR3, as DNA: TGTGCCAGCCATAAGGGGGGTGACAATGAGCAGTTCTTC. J is TRBJ2-1 and V is TRBV4-2, with D perhaps given as TRBD1 or TRBD2 (6 bases each). The CDR3 length is 13 residues. V was pared by 8 bases and J by 5 bases, with 13 bases between. Germline CDR1 LGHNA, CDR2 YNFKEQ.

CDR3 DNA: TGTGCCAGCAGCTTTAGGCGGCCTGGGGCCAACGTCCTGACTTTC. Amino acid sequence: CASSFRRPGANVLTF. The chain uses TRBV11-2 and TRBJ2-6; no reliable D call. The V gene lost 3 bases and the J gene lost 2 bases, with 8 bases spanning the gap. The CDR3 runs 15 residues. Germline V gene lookup returns CDR1 SGHAT and CDR2 FQNNGV.

This clone appeared a few times. Other DNA sequences in the same sample also yield this CDR3. This chain connects TRBV29-1 to TRBJ1-1; D possibly corresponds to TRBD1 (5 bases). Trimming left V 4 bases short and J 1 base short, with 7 bases between. The CDR3 is made up of 12 amino acids. Germline V gives CDR1 SQVTM, CDR2 ANQGSEA. The CDR3 loop reads CSVGRGNTEAFF. CDR3 coding DNA: TGCAGCGTTGGTAGGGGGAACACTGAAGCTTTCTTT.

The chain recombines TRBV5-1 with TRBJ2-7; tentative D call: TRBD2 (6 bases). The CDR3 extends over 16 amino acids. Trimming cost V 4 bases and J 5 bases, with 22 bases left between them. The germline CDR1 and CDR2 sequences are SGHRS and YFSETQ. CDR3 region: CASSPAGEATAHEQYF. DNA for the CDR3: TGCGCCAGCAGCCCCGCCGGGGAGGCGACCGCACACGAGCAGTACTTC.

This chain joins TRBV27 and TRBJ2-4, with 8 bases aligning to TRBD2. V dropped 5 bases and J dropped 0; count of bases not matched to a gene: 9. The germline V gene has CDR1 MNHEY and CDR2 SMNVEV (reference sequence). The CDR3 has 17 residues. The CDR3 loop reads CASSLLQRGLAKNIQYF. In DNA, the CDR3 is TGTGCCAGCAGTCTCCTACAGCGGGGGTTAGCCAAAAACATTCAGTACTTC.

The rearrangement uses TRBV7-2 and TRBJ2-3, with D possibly TRBD1 on 6 matching bases. The CDR3 covers 15 residues. Germline V CDR1 and CDR2: SGHTA, FQGNSA. V lost 5 bases to trimming and J lost 1 base, with 13 bases between them. Written as DNA, the CDR3 is TGTGCCAGCAGCCAAGAGAACAGGGGCACAGATACGCAGTATTTT. This codes for CASSQENRGTDTQYF.

The rearrangement links TRBV7-2 to TRBJ2-7; 14 positions agree with TRBD2. The CDR3 is made up of 15 amino acids. CDR1 is SGHTA, CDR2 FQGNSA, per germline. The V and J ends lost 4 bases and 3 bases, in that order; junction bases with no gene match: 2. As DNA, the CDR3 is TGTGCCAGCAGCTACGGGACTAGCGGGAGCTACGAGCAGTACTTC. This sequence encodes CASSYGTSGSYEQYF.

The V call is TRBV29-1, the J call TRBJ2-3, with 8 nucleotides matching TRBD2. This CDR3 has 13 residues. J gave up 0 bases and V 7 bases, and 3 bases lay outside the gene matches. CDR1 and CDR2 (germline): SQVTM, ANQGSEA. The CDR3 sequence: CSGRGGSTDTQYF. The CDR3 coding sequence is TGCAGCGGACGGGGGGGTAGCACAGATACGCAGTATTTT.

This clone appeared a few times. The genes are TRBV7-2 and TRBJ2-2; maybe TRBD1 (6 bases). Trimming pared 8 bases from V and 1 base from J, leaving 11 bases between. The CDR3 runs to 14 residues. The germline gives CDR1 SGHTA, CDR2 FQGNSA. CDR3 nucleotide sequence: TGTGCCAGCGGAAAACAGGGGAACACCGGGGAGCTGTTTTTT. The encoded protein is CASGKQGNTGELFF.

V and J are TRBV4-1 and TRBJ1-1; no clear D gene. The germline gives CDR1 MGHRA, CDR2 YSYEKL. This CDR3 is built from 15 residues. V dropped 4 bases and J dropped 2 bases, with 14 bases sitting between them. The CDR3 sequence is CASSLAATQNTEAFF. CDR3 coding DNA: TGCGCCAGCAGCCTAGCCGCGACACAAAACACTGAAGCTTTCTTT.

The chain carries TRBV28 and TRBJ2-7; D remains ambiguous. The CDR3 is 12 amino acids. The ends were cut back, 5 bases at V and 3 bases at J, with 8 bases in the middle. CDR1 is MDHEN, CDR2 SYDVKM, per germline. The CDR3 region is CASSGSNYEQYF. CDR3 in DNA: TGTGCCAGCAGTGGCTCCAACTACGAGCAGTACTTC.

Comment on this clone: Mismatch with germline at one junction end may stem from a read error. This chain joins TRBV6-5 and TRBJ2-7; TRBD1 aligns across 7 bases. CDR1 and CDR2 (germline): MNHEY, SVGAGI. This CDR3 comprises 14 residues. The CDR3 DNA reads TGTGCCAGCAGCTACTACAGGGGAACCTACGAGCAGTACTTC. The encoded protein is CASSYYRGTYEQYF.

The V gene is TRBV2, the J gene TRBJ2-3; D is perhaps TRBD1 (5 bases). The germline V and J ends were trimmed by 5 bases and 2 bases, with 8 bases remaining between them. This CDR3 contains 13 residues. In germline, CDR1 is SNHLY, CDR2 FYNNEI. Here the CDR3 reads CASSKTVTDTQYF. CDR3 nucleotides: TGTGCCAGCAGTAAGACAGTCACAGATACGCAGTATTTT.

The table lists this clone with a few counts. J is TRBJ2-5 and V is TRBV7-2; TRBD2 is a possible D gene (5 bases). Germline lookup yields CDR1 SGHTA and CDR2 FQGNSA. The CDR3 loop spans 13 amino acids. Trimming pared 5 bases from V and 2 bases from J, leaving 9 bases between. The CDR3 nucleotides are TGTGCCAGCAGCCGCAGGAGGCAAGAGACCCAGTACTTC. Translation gives CASSRRRQETQYF.

The rearrangement links TRBV5-6 to TRBJ1-3; unclear D gene. Looked up from germline, CDR1 is SGHDT and CDR2 is YYEEEE. The CDR3 consists of 14 residues. Trimming pared 1 base from V and 3 bases from J, leaving 8 bases between. CDR3 bases: TGTGCCAGCAGCTTGTATGCCGTTGGAAACACCATATATTTT. Translation: CASSLYAVGNTIYF.

The chain carries TRBV2 and TRBJ2-6, with no clear D. The CDR3 sequence is 16 residues long. The germline V gene has CDR1 SNHLY and CDR2 FYNNEI. V gave up 4 bases and J gave up 0 bases, with 10 bases separating them. DNA for the CDR3: TGTGCCAGCAGTGGGTTTGTCGGCTCTGGGGCCAACGTCCTGACTTTC. Protein sequence: CASSGFVGSGANVLTF.

This clone was detected a few times. This rearrangement joins TRBV7-2 to TRBJ2-1; D not certain. Trimming removed 3 bases from V and 0 bases from J, with 6 bases in between. The germline V gene has CDR1 SGHTA and CDR2 FQGNSA. The CDR3 spans 14 residues. The CDR3 bases are TGTGCCAGCAGCTTGATGAGCTCCTACAATGAGCAGTTCTTC. Encoded protein: CASSLMSSYNEQFF. Using reference TRBV7-2 and TRBJ2-1 for the parts outside the CDR3, the full variable domain is GAGVSQSPSNKVTEKGKDVELRCDPISGHTALYWYRQSLGQGLEFLIYFQGNSAPDKSGLPSDRFSAERTGGSVSTLTIQRTQQEDSAVYLCASSLMSSYNEQFFGPGTRLTVL.

The gene calls are TRBV28 and TRBJ2-1; D is perhaps TRBD2 (5 bases). CDR1 and CDR2 (germline): MDHEN, SYDVKM. The CDR3 contains 16 residues. V dropped 6 bases and J dropped 5 bases, with 20 bases sitting between them. The CDR3 is CASRLPLGRGHNEQFF. In DNA, the CDR3 is TGTGCCAGCAGATTGCCCCTAGGACGGGGTCACAATGAGCAGTTCTTC.

This clone has more than one count but fewer than ten. The DNA for the CDR3 is TGTGCCAGCAGCTCATTCGGGAGGGACATGAGCACCGGGGAGCTGTTTTTT. Translating it yields CASSSFGRDMSTGELFF. The gene calls are TRBV7-3 and TRBJ2-2, with 8 bases identical to TRBD2. This CDR3 region has 17 residues. The J segment lost 4 bases and the V segment lost 4 bases, leaving 11 bases of the junction unmatched. Germline lookup yields CDR1 SGHTA and CDR2 FQGTGA.